A selection of T cell receptor beta chains follows, all from one sample in a study of blood T cell repertoires in COVID-19. TCRdb's table, derived via immunoSEQ multiplex PCR, lists solely in-frame clones and lacks some. The top ten hold about 27% of the sample, which has around 24,000 clones, around 86% seen once. Sequencing used peripheral blood. The receptors come from a woman in her seventies with active COVID-19. Both conserved end residues are part of each CDR3. D genes are given only for firm matches. Expanded clones get a size class; other rows say once, few or many, or leave the size out.

J gene: TRBJ1-4
V gene: TRBV5-5
clone size: .
D gene: .
CDR3 protein: CASSLLTNEKLFF
CDR3 DNA: TGTGCCAGCAGCTTACTTACTAATGAAAAACTGTTTTTT

J gene: TRBJ1-5
V gene: TRBV18
clone size: .
D gene: TRBD1
CDR3 protein: CASSPQRTGGAGQPQHF
CDR3 DNA: TGTGCCAGCTCACCACAGAGAACAGGGGGCGCAGGTCAGCCCCAGCATTTT

J gene: TRBJ2-7
V gene: TRBV6-7
clone size: .
D gene: TRBD1
CDR3 protein: CASSYPVRDRVSYEQYF
CDR3 DNA: TGTGCCAGCAGTTACCCCGTTAGGGACAGGGTCTCCTACGAGCAGTACTTC

J gene: TRBJ1-2
V gene: TRBV12-3/TRBV12-4
clone size: few
D gene: .
CDR3 protein: CASSFFPDGYTF
CDR3 DNA: TGTGCCAGCAGTTTTTTCCCAGATGGCTACACCTTC

J gene: TRBJ1-2
V gene: TRBV5-1
clone size: .
D gene: TRBD1
CDR3 protein: CASKEQGRTGYTF
CDR3 DNA: TGCGCCAGCAAAGAACAGGGGCGTACTGGCTACACCTTC

J gene: TRBJ2-3
V gene: TRBV29-1
clone size: .
D gene: .
CDR3 protein: CSGTQTYTDTQYF
CDR3 DNA: TGCAGTGGGACACAAACGTACACAGATACGCAGTATTTT

J gene: TRBJ2-5
V gene: TRBV18
clone size: .
D gene: TRBD2
CDR3 protein: CASSHSGGAKETQYF
CDR3 DNA: TGTGCCAGCTCACACAGCGGGGGGGCCAAAGAGACCCAGTACTTC

J gene: TRBJ1-2
V gene: TRBV11-3
clone size: .
D gene: TRBD1
CDR3 protein: CASIDPGTGGDGYTF
CDR3 DNA: TGTGCCAGCATTGATCCTGGGACAGGGGGCGATGGCTACACCTTC

J gene: TRBJ2-5
V gene: TRBV5-5
clone size: .
D gene: TRBD1
CDR3 protein: CASSPPQGAGGETQYF
CDR3 DNA: TGTGCCAGCAGCCCCCCACAGGGGGCAGGGGGGGAGACCCAGTACTTC

J gene: TRBJ1-2
V gene: TRBV6-5
clone size: .
D gene: .
CDR3 protein: CASAGNYGYTF
CDR3 DNA: TGTGCCAGCGCAGGGAACTATGGCTACACCTTC

J gene: TRBJ2-1
V gene: TRBV5-1
clone size: .
D gene: .
CDR3 protein: CASSLEPGVRSEQFF
CDR3 DNA: TGCGCCAGCAGCTTGGAGCCAGGGGTACGTAGTGAGCAGTTCTTC

J gene: TRBJ2-3
V gene: TRBV5-1
clone size: .
D gene: TRBD2
CDR3 protein: CASSWGGGGGADTQYF
CDR3 DNA: TGCGCCAGCAGCTGGGGAGGCGGGGGGGGCGCAGATACGCAGTATTTT

J gene: TRBJ1-5
V gene: TRBV5-5
clone size: once
D gene: TRBD1
CDR3 protein: CASSVGTGGDQPQHF
CDR3 DNA: TGTGCCAGCAGCGTAGGGACAGGGGGCGACCAGCCCCAGCATTTT

J gene: TRBJ2-7
V gene: TRBV29-1
clone size: once
D gene: TRBD1
CDR3 protein: CSVATMGQGIYEQYF
CDR3 DNA: TGCAGCGTTGCAACGATGGGACAGGGCATCTACGAGCAGTACTTC

J gene: TRBJ2-2
V gene: TRBV5-1
clone size: .
D gene: TRBD1
CDR3 protein: CASSYPGTGITGELFF
CDR3 DNA: TGCGCCAGCAGCTACCCCGGGACAGGGATAACCGGGGAGCTGTTTTTT

J gene: TRBJ1-2
V gene: TRBV10-3
clone size: .
D gene: TRBD1
CDR3 protein: CAISGRGQGNYGYTF
CDR3 DNA: TGTGCCATCAGTGGGCGGGGACAGGGGAACTATGGCTACACCTTC

J gene: TRBJ2-7
V gene: TRBV4-1
clone size: .
D gene: TRBD1
CDR3 protein: CASSQKQGADPYEQYF
CDR3 DNA: TGCGCCAGCAGCCAAAAACAGGGGGCGGACCCCTACGAGCAGTACTTC

J gene: TRBJ1-1
V gene: TRBV19
clone size: .
D gene: .
CDR3 protein: CASSHPHSSMNTEAFF
CDR3 DNA: TGTGCCAGTAGTCATCCCCACTCCTCTATGAACACTGAAGCTTTCTTT

J gene: TRBJ2-2
V gene: TRBV2
clone size: .
D gene: .
CDR3 protein: CASGSGTPNTGELFF
CDR3 DNA: TGTGCCAGCGGGTCCGGGACTCCGAACACCGGGGAGCTGTTTTTT

J gene: TRBJ2-7
V gene: TRBV18
clone size: .
D gene: TRBD2
CDR3 protein: CASSPILAGASSGGEQYF
CDR3 DNA: TGTGCCAGCTCACCAATTCTAGCGGGGGCGTCCTCTGGGGGCGAGCAGTACTTC

J gene: TRBJ1-4
V gene: TRBV5-1
clone size: .
D gene: .
CDR3 protein: CASSQGFNEKLFF
CDR3 DNA: TGCGCCAGCAGCCAGGGATTTAATGAAAAACTGTTTTTT

J gene: TRBJ2-1
V gene: TRBV9
clone size: .
D gene: .
CDR3 protein: CASSVGVGGTYNEQFF
CDR3 DNA: TGTGCCAGCAGCGTAGGGGTCGGGGGTACCTACAATGAGCAGTTCTTC

J gene: TRBJ2-3
V gene: TRBV7-8
clone size: .
D gene: .
CDR3 protein: CASSLQTPSQYF
CDR3 DNA: TGTGCCAGCAGCCTACAGACCCCATCGCAGTATTTT

J gene: TRBJ2-6
V gene: TRBV19
clone size: .
D gene: TRBD2
CDR3 protein: CASSPTSAGANVLTF
CDR3 DNA: TGTGCCAGTAGTCCGACTAGCGCTGGGGCCAACGTCCTGACTTTC

J gene: TRBJ1-2
V gene: TRBV5-6
clone size: .
D gene: .
CDR3 protein: CASSFNSGNYGYTF
CDR3 DNA: TGTGCCAGCAGCTTTAACAGTGGTAACTATGGCTACACCTTC

J gene: TRBJ1-1
V gene: TRBV3-1/TRBV3-2
clone size: .
D gene: .
CDR3 protein: CASTPTTVNTEAFF
CDR3 DNA: TGTGCCAGCACCCCCACCACGGTGAACACTGAAGCTTTCTTT

J gene: TRBJ2-7
V gene: TRBV14
clone size: .
D gene: .
CDR3 protein: CASSRQESYEQYF
CDR3 DNA: TGTGCCAGCAGCCGTCAGGAATCCTACGAGCAGTACTTC

J gene: TRBJ1-2
V gene: TRBV14
clone size: .
D gene: TRBD1
CDR3 protein: CASSPRQGLYGYTF
CDR3 DNA: TGTGCCAGCAGCCCCCGACAGGGCCTCTATGGCTACACCTTC

J gene: TRBJ2-3
V gene: TRBV3-1/TRBV3-2
clone size: .
D gene: TRBD2
CDR3 protein: CASSQSPKVAGGSDTQYF
CDR3 DNA: TGTGCCAGCAGCCAAAGTCCAAAGGTAGCGGGGGGATCAGATACGCAGTATTTT

J gene: TRBJ2-2
V gene: TRBV6-5
clone size: .
D gene: TRBD1
CDR3 protein: CASRRGQGNTGELFF
CDR3 DNA: TGTGCCAGCAGGAGGGGACAGGGGAACACCGGGGAGCTGTTTTTT

J gene: TRBJ2-2
V gene: TRBV2
clone size: .
D gene: TRBD2
CDR3 protein: CASSEILAGGPGGELFF
CDR3 DNA: TGTGCCAGCAGTGAAATTCTAGCGGGGGGACCGGGCGGGGAGCTGTTTTTT

J gene: TRBJ2-7
V gene: TRBV4-1
clone size: few
D gene: .
CDR3 protein: CASSQVRDPYYEQYF
CDR3 DNA: TGCGCCAGCAGCCAAGTCCGTGATCCCTACTACGAGCAGTACTTC

J gene: TRBJ2-2
V gene: TRBV7-9
clone size: few
D gene: TRBD1
CDR3 protein: CASSLGTGFYTGELFF
CDR3 DNA: TGTGCCAGCAGCTTGGGGACAGGGTTCTATACCGGGGAGCTGTTTTTT

J gene: TRBJ2-5
V gene: TRBV6-5
clone size: .
D gene: TRBD1
CDR3 protein: CASRRGPGETQYF
CDR3 DNA: TGTGCCAGCAGAAGGGGGCCAGGGGAGACCCAGTACTTC

J gene: TRBJ1-5
V gene: TRBV6-5
clone size: once
D gene: .
CDR3 protein: CASSYLRGGNQPQHF
CDR3 DNA: TGTGCCAGCAGTTACTTGCGGGGGGGCAATCAGCCCCAGCATTTT

J gene: TRBJ2-3
V gene: TRBV2
clone size: .
D gene: TRBD1
CDR3 protein: CASSPGTAYPTQYF
CDR3 DNA: TGTGCCAGCAGTCCCGGGACAGCCTACCCTACGCAGTATTTT